A selection of T cell receptor beta chains follows, all from one sample in a study of CD8+CD57+ T cells in acquired aplastic anemia. TCRdb redid the calling of the reads with MiXCR, one entry per CDR3 protein. The sample has under 350,000 distinct CDR3 sequences, 45% to 65% seen once; the top ten hold approximately 1.3%. What was sequenced was sorted CD4+, CD8+, or CD8+CD57+ T cells (not recorded which) from PBMCs. These receptors all stem from a human donor with aplastic anemia. CDR3s include the opening cysteine and the closing phenylalanine or tryptophan. Fields, in order: J gene, V gene, CDR3 length, D gene, clone size, CDR3 DNA, CDR3 protein. D genes are given only for firm matches. Rows may omit the clone size; those that give it use once, few, many or a size class.

j_gene: TRBJ2-1
v_gene: TRBV5-1
len: 16
d_gene: TRBD2
abundance: many
CDR3nt: TGCGCCAGCAGCTCTACTACTAGCGGGGGGTACAATGAGCAGTTCTTC
CDR3aa: CASSSTTSGGYNEQFF

j_gene: TRBJ2-3
v_gene: TRBV7-3
len: 16
d_gene: TRBD2
abundance: NA
CDR3nt: TGTGCCAGCAGCTCTCTAGCGGGGGGGCCCTACAATGAGCAGTATTTT
CDR3aa: CASSSLAGGPYNEQYF

j_gene: TRBJ2-3
v_gene: TRBV20-1
len: 13
d_gene: NA
abundance: NA
CDR3nt: TGCAGTGCTAAGAGGACCAACACAGATACGCAGTATTTT
CDR3aa: CSAKRTNTDTQYF

j_gene: TRBJ1-5
v_gene: TRBV2
len: 16
d_gene: NA
abundance: NA
CDR3nt: TGTGCCAGCAGTGAGTCGGGGGGGGAGGGAAATCAGCCCCAGCATTTT
CDR3aa: CASSESGGEGNQPQHF

j_gene: TRBJ2-7
v_gene: TRBV10-3
len: 16
d_gene: TRBD1
abundance: NA
CDR3nt: TGTGCCATCAGTAATAGACAGGGCGATACTTCCTACGAGCAGTACTTC
CDR3aa: CAISNRQGDTSYEQYF

j_gene: TRBJ2-6
v_gene: TRBV13
len: 14
d_gene: NA
abundance: NA
CDR3nt: TGTGCCAGCAGCTTAGGCCGGGGGGCCAACGTCCTGACTTTC
CDR3aa: CASSLGRGANVLTF

j_gene: TRBJ1-6
v_gene: TRBV9
len: 13
d_gene: NA
abundance: NA
CDR3nt: TGTGCCAGCAGCGTATCTGAGGGTACACCCCTCCACTTT
CDR3aa: CASSVSEGTPLHF

j_gene: TRBJ1-5
v_gene: TRBV5-1
len: 15
d_gene: NA
abundance: many
CDR3nt: TGCGCCAGCAGCTTGACCGGACAGTTCAATCAGCCCCAGCATTTT
CDR3aa: CASSLTGQFNQPQHF

j_gene: TRBJ2-3
v_gene: TRBV20-1
len: 16
d_gene: TRBD2
abundance: many
CDR3nt: TGCAGTCTGCTTATTACCGGGACTAGCGGAAAAGATACGCAGTATTTT
CDR3aa: CSLLITGTSGKDTQYF

j_gene: TRBJ1-4
v_gene: TRBV29-1
len: 11
d_gene: NA
abundance: many
CDR3nt: TGCAGCGCTTGGACCGGCGAAAAACTGTTTTTT
CDR3aa: CSAWTGEKLFF

j_gene: TRBJ1-3
v_gene: TRBV12-3/TRBV12-4
len: 17
d_gene: TRBD1
abundance: few
CDR3nt: TGTGCCAGCTCACGAACAGGGGCCTGGGACTCTGGAAACACCATATATTTT
CDR3aa: CASSRTGAWDSGNTIYF

j_gene: TRBJ2-7
v_gene: TRBV4-3
len: 14
d_gene: NA
abundance: NA
CDR3nt: TGCGCCAGCAGCCAGGGGGCGAGCTCCTACGAGCAGTACTTC
CDR3aa: CASSQGASSYEQYF

j_gene: TRBJ2-7
v_gene: TRBV15
len: 14
d_gene: TRBD1
abundance: NA
CDR3nt: TGTGCCACCAGCATGAGACAGGGTACGTACGAGCAGTACTTC
CDR3aa: CATSMRQGTYEQYF

j_gene: TRBJ2-5
v_gene: TRBV24-1
len: 16
d_gene: NA
abundance: few
CDR3nt: TGTGCCACCAGTGACCCGAGTCGCGGCTACAAAGAGACCCAGTACTTC
CDR3aa: CATSDPSRGYKETQYF

j_gene: TRBJ2-7
v_gene: TRBV7-9
len: 15
d_gene: TRBD1
abundance: NA
CDR3nt: TGTGCCAGCAGCTCACCGGGACAGGGGACTATCGAGCAGTACTTC
CDR3aa: CASSSPGQGTIEQYF

j_gene: TRBJ2-1
v_gene: TRBV10-2
len: 17
d_gene: NA
abundance: few
CDR3nt: TGCGCCAGCAGTGCTCAAGGACTCGTCCCCTCCTACAATGAGCAGTTCTTC
CDR3aa: CASSAQGLVPSYNEQFF

j_gene: TRBJ2-7
v_gene: TRBV24-1
len: 15
d_gene: TRBD1
abundance: NA
CDR3nt: TGTGCCACCAGTGAAGCAAGACAGGGGACCTACGAGCAGTACTTC
CDR3aa: CATSEARQGTYEQYF

j_gene: TRBJ2-7
v_gene: TRBV11-2
len: 14
d_gene: NA
abundance: many
CDR3nt: TGTGCCAGCAGCTTATTTTCACAATGGGACGAGCAGTACTTC
CDR3aa: CASSLFSQWDEQYF

j_gene: TRBJ1-2
v_gene: TRBV2
len: 11
d_gene: TRBD1
abundance: NA
CDR3nt: TGTGCCAGCGGGCAGGGGGTAGCGAGCACCTTC
CDR3aa: CASGQGVASTF

j_gene: TRBJ2-3
v_gene: TRBV6-4
len: 16
d_gene: NA
abundance: few
CDR3nt: TGTGCCATCAGTGGGGACTTACAGGGTCGCACAGATACGCAGTATTTT
CDR3aa: CAISGDLQGRTDTQYF

j_gene: TRBJ2-7
v_gene: TRBV6-5
len: 14
d_gene: NA
abundance: NA
CDR3nt: TGTGCCAGCAGCTGGGGGTCAGGGCCCTACGAGCAGTACTTC
CDR3aa: CASSWGSGPYEQYF

j_gene: TRBJ2-7
v_gene: TRBV7-2
len: 16
d_gene: TRBD2
abundance: many
CDR3nt: TGTGCCAGCAGCTTAAGTAGCGGGGGTTCCACCTACGAGCAGTACTTC
CDR3aa: CASSLSSGGSTYEQYF

j_gene: TRBJ1-6
v_gene: TRBV4-1
len: 15
d_gene: NA
abundance: many
CDR3nt: TGCGCCAGCAGCCCGGGATTGACGGAGAATTCACCCCTCCACTTT
CDR3aa: CASSPGLTENSPLHF

j_gene: TRBJ1-2
v_gene: TRBV19
len: 15
d_gene: TRBD1
abundance: many
CDR3nt: TGTGCCAGTAGTAAGGACAGGGGGCTTGGCTATGGCTACACCTTC
CDR3aa: CASSKDRGLGYGYTF

j_gene: TRBJ2-1
v_gene: TRBV6-4
len: 15
d_gene: TRBD1
abundance: NA
CDR3nt: TGTGCCAGCAGTGCGAGGACAGGGGGCATTGGTGAGCAGTTCTTC
CDR3aa: CASSARTGGIGEQFF

j_gene: TRBJ1-1
v_gene: TRBV7-9
len: 14
d_gene: NA
abundance: many
CDR3nt: TGTGCCAGCAGCCCACAAGTCCCGAACACTGAAGCTTTCTTT
CDR3aa: CASSPQVPNTEAFF

j_gene: TRBJ1-5
v_gene: TRBV6-5
len: 16
d_gene: TRBD1
abundance: many
CDR3nt: TGTGCCAGCAGAAAATACAGGGGGCGCGCCGATCAGCCCCAGCATTTT
CDR3aa: CASRKYRGRADQPQHF

j_gene: TRBJ1-2
v_gene: TRBV20-1
len: 13
d_gene: NA
abundance: NA
CDR3nt: TGCAGTGCTAGACCCACCGGGAACTATGGCTACACCTTC
CDR3aa: CSARPTGNYGYTF

j_gene: TRBJ1-1
v_gene: TRBV7-2
len: 13
d_gene: NA
abundance: NA
CDR3nt: TGTGCCAGCAGCTTCGAATGGAACACTGAAGCTTTCTTT
CDR3aa: CASSFEWNTEAFF

j_gene: TRBJ1-1
v_gene: TRBV19
len: 14
d_gene: NA
abundance: NA
CDR3nt: TGTGCCAGTACCCCCGTGCGGGGTAGCACTGAAGCTTTCTTT
CDR3aa: CASTPVRGSTEAFF